Presented here are 4 T cell receptor beta chains from one specimen sequenced in a study of technical replicates of blood from several donors. Method: immunoSEQ multiplex PCR; TCRdb's copy keeps in-frame clones and lacks some. The data show about 74,000 clones, with over 75% seen just once and roughly 4% held by the top ten. Specimen: PBMCs. Every receptor here comes from a human donor in good health. Some clones in this sample may be carry-over from other donors' samples.

This clone showed up just once. The chain combines TRBV12-5 with TRBJ2-1; D perhaps matches TRBD1 (5 bases). The CDR3 loop spans 15 amino acids. Germline V gives CDR1 LGHNT, CDR2 FRNRAP. Between the trimmed V and J ends, which lost 6 bases and 2 bases, there was a span of 14 bases. The DNA for the CDR3 is TGTGCTAGTGGCCGCCAGGGCCAGACCTACAATGAGCAGTTCTTC. Translation: CASGRQGQTYNEQFF.

The rearrangement joins TRBV10-2 to TRBJ2-2; 7 bases are a match to TRBD1. The length of the CDR3 is 15 residues. CDR1 is WSHSY, CDR2 SAAADI, per germline. Trimming cost V 2 bases and J 4 bases; bases outside gene matches: 4. The CDR3 DNA sequence: TGCGCCAGCAGTGAGCGGGCAGGGGGCACCGGGGAGCTGTTTTTT. Amino acids: CASSERAGGTGELFF.

The CDR3 spells CASSPTPGLATGANVLTF. In nucleotides, the CDR3 is TGTGCCAGCAGCCCTACTCCTGGACTAGCAACCGGGGCCAACGTCCTGACTTTC. The chain uses TRBV7-3 and TRBJ2-6; TRBD2 matches at 8 bases. J gave up 4 bases and V 5 bases, and 13 bases lay outside the gene matches. Germline V gene sequence: CDR1 SGHTA, CDR2 FQGTGA. This CDR3 comprises 18 residues. The entire variable domain, with the rest obtained from reference TRBV7-3 and TRBJ2-6, is as follows: GAGVSQTPSNKVTEKGKYVELRCDPISGHTALYWYRQSLGQGPEFLIYFQGTGAADDSGLPNDRFFAVRPEGSVSTLKIQRTERGDSAVYLCASSPTPGLATGANVLTFGAGSRLTVL.

V usage is TRBV27 and J usage is TRBJ1-2, with a weak D call TRBD1 (6 bases). Looked up from germline, CDR1 is MNHEY and CDR2 is SMNVEV (reference sequence). V lost 0 bases and J lost 2, with 16 bases in between. The CDR3 has 17 residues. This CDR3 is CASSLSFGGRSNYGYTF. The DNA for the CDR3 is TGTGCCAGCAGTTTATCGTTCGGGGGGCGTTCAAACTATGGCTACACCTTC.